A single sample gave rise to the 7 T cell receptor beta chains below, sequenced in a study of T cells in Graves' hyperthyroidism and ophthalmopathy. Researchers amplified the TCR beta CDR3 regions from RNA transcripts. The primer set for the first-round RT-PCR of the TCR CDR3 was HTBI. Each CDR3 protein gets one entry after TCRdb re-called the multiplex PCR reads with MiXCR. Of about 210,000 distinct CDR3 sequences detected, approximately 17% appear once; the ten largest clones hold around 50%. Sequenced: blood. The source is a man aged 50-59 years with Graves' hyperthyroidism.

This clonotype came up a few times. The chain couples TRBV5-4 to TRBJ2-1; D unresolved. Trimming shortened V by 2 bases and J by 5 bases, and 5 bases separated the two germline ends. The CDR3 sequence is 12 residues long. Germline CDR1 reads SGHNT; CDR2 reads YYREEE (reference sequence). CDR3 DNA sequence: TGTGCCAGCAGCTTCGATCACAATGAGCAGTTCTTC. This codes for CASSFDHNEQFF.

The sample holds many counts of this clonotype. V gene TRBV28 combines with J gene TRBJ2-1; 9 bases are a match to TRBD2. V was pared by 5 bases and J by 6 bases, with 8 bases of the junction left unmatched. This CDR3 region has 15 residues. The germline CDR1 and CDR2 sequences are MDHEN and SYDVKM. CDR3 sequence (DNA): TGTGCCAGCAGTCCTAGCGGGAAAGGGGCCAATGAGCAGTTCTTC. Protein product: CASSPSGKGANEQFF.

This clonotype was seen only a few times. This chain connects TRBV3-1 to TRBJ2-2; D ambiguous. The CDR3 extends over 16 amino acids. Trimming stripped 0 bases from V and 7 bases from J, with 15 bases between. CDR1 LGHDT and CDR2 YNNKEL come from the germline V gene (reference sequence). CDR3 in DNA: TGTGCCAGCAGCCAAGAGTGGCCTAAGCAGAGCGGGGAGCTGTTTTTT. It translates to CASSQEWPKQSGELFF.

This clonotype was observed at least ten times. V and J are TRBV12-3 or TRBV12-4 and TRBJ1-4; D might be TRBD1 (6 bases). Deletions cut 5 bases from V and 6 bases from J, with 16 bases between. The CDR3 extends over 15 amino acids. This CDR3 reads CASSENRVGDEKLFF. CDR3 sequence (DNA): TGTGCCAGCAGTGAGAACAGGGTCGGCGATGAAAAACTGTTTTTT.

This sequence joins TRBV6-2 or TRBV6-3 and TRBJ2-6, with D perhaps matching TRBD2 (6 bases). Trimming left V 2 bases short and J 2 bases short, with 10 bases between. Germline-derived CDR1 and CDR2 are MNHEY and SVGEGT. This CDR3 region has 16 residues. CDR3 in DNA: TGTGCCAGCAGTTACGACGGCGGGGCTGGGGCCAACGTCCTGACTTTC. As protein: CASSYDGGAGANVLTF.

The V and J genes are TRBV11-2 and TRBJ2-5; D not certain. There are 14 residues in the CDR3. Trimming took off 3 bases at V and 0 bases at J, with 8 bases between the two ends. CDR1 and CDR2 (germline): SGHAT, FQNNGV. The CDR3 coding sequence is TGTGCCAGCAGCTTTTCAACTAACCAAGAGACCCAGTACTTC. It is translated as CASSFSTNQETQYF.

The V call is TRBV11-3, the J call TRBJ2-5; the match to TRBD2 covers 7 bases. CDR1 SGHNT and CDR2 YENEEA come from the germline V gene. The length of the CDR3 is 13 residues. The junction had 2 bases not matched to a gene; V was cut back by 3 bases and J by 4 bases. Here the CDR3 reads CASSFIAGETQYF. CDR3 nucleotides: TGTGCCAGCAGCTTTATAGCGGGAGAGACCCAGTACTTC.